Described below is a single TCR beta chain sequence and its context. The data derive from a study of blood T cell repertoires in COVID-19. As for the study in general: The United States, Italy and Spain were the sources of the acute and convalescent COVID-19 samples. The cDNA or gDNA used as material had been derived from T cells, B-cell-depleted T cells, or PBMCs.

The CDR3 is 13 residues long. CDR1 SQVTM and CDR2 ANQGSEA come from the germline V gene. Trimming cost V 4 bases and J 2 bases, with 10 bases left between them. In terms of age and location, participants ranged from roughly 18 to 100 years and lived in about two dozen US areas. Cohort placement rested on clinical history that participants reported themselves. Some clones are missing from TCRdb's copy, which holds only in-frame ones; the method was immunoSEQ multiplex PCR. This table holds 250,000 to 300,000 clones, nearly 90% found once. The chain uses TRBV29-1 and TRBJ2-3; D uncertain. This clonotype originated in a woman in her forties or fifties who had been exposed to COVID-19. Source material: PBMCs or T cells enriched from blood (not recorded which). CDR3 sequence: CSVVSSSTDTQYF. The CDR3 region has the DNA TGCAGCGTTGTGTCTAGTTCCACAGATACGCAGTATTTT.